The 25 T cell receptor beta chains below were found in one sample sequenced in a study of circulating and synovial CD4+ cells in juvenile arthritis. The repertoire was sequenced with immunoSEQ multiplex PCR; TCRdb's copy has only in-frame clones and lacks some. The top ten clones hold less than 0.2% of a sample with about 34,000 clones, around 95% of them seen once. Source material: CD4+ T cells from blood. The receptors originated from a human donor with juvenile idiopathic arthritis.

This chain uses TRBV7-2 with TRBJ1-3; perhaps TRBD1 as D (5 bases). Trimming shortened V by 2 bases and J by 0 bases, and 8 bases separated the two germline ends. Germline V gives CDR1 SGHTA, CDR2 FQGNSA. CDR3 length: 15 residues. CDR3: CASSLRQSSGNTIYF. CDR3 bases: TGTGCCAGCAGCTTACGACAGAGCTCTGGAAACACCATATATTTT. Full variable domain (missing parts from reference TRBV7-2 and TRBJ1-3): GAGVSQSPSNKVTEKGKDVELRCDPISGHTALYWYRQSLGQGLEFLIYFQGNSAPDKSGLPSDRFSAERTGGSVSTLTIQRTQQEDSAVYLCASSLRQSSGNTIYFGEGSWLTVV.

Here the CDR3 DNA reads TGTGCCGGGGGGGAGGGACACCCCACCGGGGAGCTGTTTTTT. It encodes CAGGEGHPTGELFF. The chain recombines TRBV5-5 with TRBJ2-2; a weak D match, TRBD2 (7 bases). Germline values: CDR1 SGHKS, CDR2 YYEKEE (reference sequence). The V end was cut by 10 bases, the J end by 4 bases, with 17 bases between. The CDR3 is 14 residues long.

The CDR3: CASSQEGGPYEQYF. DNA of the CDR3: TGCGCCAGCAGCCAAGAAGGGGGTCCCTACGAGCAGTACTTC. The chain has TRBV4-3 and TRBJ2-7; weak D call: TRBD1 (6 bases). CDR1 and CDR2 (germline): LGHNA, YSLEER. The V end lost 0 bases, the J end lost 2 bases, and 8 bases lay between the germline ends. The CDR3 has 14 residues.

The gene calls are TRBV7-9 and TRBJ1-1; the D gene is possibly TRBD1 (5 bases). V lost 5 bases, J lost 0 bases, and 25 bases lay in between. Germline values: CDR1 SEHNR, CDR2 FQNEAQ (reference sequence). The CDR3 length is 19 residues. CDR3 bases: TGTGCCAGCAGCCCCTCGCCCCTACGACAGCCCACGTTGAACACTGAAGCTTTCTTT. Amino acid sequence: CASSPSPLRQPTLNTEAFF.

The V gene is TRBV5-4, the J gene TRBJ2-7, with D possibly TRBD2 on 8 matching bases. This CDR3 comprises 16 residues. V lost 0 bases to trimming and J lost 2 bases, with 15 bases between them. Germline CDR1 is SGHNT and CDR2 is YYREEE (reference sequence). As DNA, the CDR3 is TGTGCCAGCAGCTTGGAGGGGGCGGGGGGACCCTACGAGCAGTACTTC. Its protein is CASSLEGAGGPYEQYF. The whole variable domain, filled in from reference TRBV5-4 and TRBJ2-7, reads ETGVTQSPTHLIKTRGQQVTLRCSSQSGHNTVSWYQQALGQGPQFIFQYYREEENGRGNFPPRFSGLQFPNYSSELNVNALELDDSALYLCASSLEGAGGPYEQYFGPGTRLTVT.

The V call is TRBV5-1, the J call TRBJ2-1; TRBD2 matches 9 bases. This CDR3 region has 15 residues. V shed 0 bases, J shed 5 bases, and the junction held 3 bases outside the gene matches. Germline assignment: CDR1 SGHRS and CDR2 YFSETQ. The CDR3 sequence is CASSLEAGGHNEQFF. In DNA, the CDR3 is TGCGCCAGCAGCTTGGAAGCGGGAGGCCACAATGAGCAGTTCTTC.

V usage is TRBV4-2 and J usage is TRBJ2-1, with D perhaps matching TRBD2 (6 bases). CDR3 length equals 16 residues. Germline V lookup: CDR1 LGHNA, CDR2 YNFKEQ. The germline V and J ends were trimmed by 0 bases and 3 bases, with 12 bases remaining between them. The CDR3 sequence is CASSQEETRDYNEQFF. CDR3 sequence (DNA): TGTGCCAGCAGCCAAGAAGAGACTAGAGACTACAATGAGCAGTTCTTC.

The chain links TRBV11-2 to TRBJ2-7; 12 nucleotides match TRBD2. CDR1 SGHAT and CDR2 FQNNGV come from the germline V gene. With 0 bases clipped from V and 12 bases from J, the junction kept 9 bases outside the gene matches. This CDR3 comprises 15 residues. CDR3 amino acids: CASSLDLAGGPSGYF. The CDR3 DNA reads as TGTGCCAGCAGCTTAGACCTAGCGGGAGGGCCGAGTGGGTACTTC.

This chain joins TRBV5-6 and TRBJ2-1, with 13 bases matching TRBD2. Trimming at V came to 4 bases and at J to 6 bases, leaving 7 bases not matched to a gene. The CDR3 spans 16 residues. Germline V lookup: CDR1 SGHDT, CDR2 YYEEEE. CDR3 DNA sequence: TGTGCCAGCAGCGACTGGACTAGCGGGAGTCGCAATGAGCAGTTCTTC. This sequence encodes CASSDWTSGSRNEQFF.

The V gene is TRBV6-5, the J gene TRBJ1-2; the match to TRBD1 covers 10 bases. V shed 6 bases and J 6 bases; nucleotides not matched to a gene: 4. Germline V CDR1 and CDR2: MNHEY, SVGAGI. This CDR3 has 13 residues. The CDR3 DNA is TGTGCCAGCAGGGCGGGACAGGGGAATGGCTACACCTTC. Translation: CASRAGQGNGYTF.

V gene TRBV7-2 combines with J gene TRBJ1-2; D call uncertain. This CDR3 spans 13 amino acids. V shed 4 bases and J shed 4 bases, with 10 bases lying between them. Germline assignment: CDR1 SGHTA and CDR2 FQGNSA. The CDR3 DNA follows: TGTGCCAGCAGCTCCCGGGTGGGCTATGGCTACACCTTC. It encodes CASSSRVGYGYTF.

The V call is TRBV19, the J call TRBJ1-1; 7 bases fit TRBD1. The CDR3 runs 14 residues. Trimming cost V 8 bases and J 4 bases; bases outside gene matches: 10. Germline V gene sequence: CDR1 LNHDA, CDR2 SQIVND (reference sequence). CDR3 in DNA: TGTGCCAGTGGGTACAGGGGCGGAGGCACTGAAGCTTTCTTT. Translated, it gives CASGYRGGGTEAFF.

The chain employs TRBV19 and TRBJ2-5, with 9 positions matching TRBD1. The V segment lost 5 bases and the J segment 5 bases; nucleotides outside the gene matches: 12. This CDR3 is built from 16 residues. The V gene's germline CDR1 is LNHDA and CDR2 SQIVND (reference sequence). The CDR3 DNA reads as TGTGCCAGTAGTCTAACTTGGACAGGGGTTTCGGAGACCCAGTACTTC. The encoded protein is CASSLTWTGVSETQYF. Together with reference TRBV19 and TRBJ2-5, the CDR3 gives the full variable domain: DGGITQSPKYLFRKEGQNVTLSCEQNLNHDAMYWYRQDPGQGLRLIYYSQIVNDFQKGDIAEGYSVSREKKESFPLTVTSAQKNPTAFYLCASSLTWTGVSETQYFGPGTRLLVL.

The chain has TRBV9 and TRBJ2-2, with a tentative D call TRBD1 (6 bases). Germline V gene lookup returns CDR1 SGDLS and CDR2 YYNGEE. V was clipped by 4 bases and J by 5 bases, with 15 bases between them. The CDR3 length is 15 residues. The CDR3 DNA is TGTGCCAGCAGCCTTTCATCAGGGGTAACCGGGGAGCTGTTTTTT. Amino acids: CASSLSSGVTGELFF.

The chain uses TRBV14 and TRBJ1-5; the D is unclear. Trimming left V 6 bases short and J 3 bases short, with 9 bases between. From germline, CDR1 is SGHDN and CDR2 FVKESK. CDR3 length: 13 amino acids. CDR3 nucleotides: TGTGCCAGCAGTCGGGGAGACAATCAGCCCCAGCATTTT. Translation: CASSRGDNQPQHF. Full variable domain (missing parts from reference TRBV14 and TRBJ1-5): EAGVTQFPSHSVIEKGQTVTLRCDPISGHDNLYWYRRVMGKEIKFLLHFVKESKQDESGMPNNRFLAERTGGTYSTLKVQPAELEDSGVYFCASSRGDNQPQHFGDGTRLSIL.

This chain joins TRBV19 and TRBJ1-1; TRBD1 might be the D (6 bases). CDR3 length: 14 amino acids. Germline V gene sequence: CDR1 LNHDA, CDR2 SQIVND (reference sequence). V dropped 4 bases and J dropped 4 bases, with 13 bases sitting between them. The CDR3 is CASSRDTQGTEAFF. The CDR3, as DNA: TGTGCCAGTAGTAGGGACACGCAGGGCACTGAAGCTTTCTTT.

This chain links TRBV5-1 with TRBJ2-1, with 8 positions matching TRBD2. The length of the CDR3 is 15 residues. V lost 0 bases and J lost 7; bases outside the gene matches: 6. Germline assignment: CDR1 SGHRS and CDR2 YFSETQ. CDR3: CASSLEAGVGNEQFF. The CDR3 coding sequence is TGCGCCAGCAGCTTGGAAGCGGGAGTAGGGAATGAGCAGTTCTTC.

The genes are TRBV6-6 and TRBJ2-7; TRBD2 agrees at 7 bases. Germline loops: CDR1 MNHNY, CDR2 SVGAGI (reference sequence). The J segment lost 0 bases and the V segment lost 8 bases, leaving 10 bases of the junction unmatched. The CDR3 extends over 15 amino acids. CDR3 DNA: TGTGCCAGCGTCACCAAAGCGGGAATCTCCTACGAGCAGTACTTC. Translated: CASVTKAGISYEQYF.

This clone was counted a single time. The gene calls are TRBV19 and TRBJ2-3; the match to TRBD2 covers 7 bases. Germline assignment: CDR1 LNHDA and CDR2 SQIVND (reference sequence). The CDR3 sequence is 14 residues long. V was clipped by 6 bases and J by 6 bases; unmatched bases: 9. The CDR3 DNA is TGTGCCAGTAGCCACGAGCGGGAATCGGATACGCAGTATTTT. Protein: CASSHERESDTQYF.

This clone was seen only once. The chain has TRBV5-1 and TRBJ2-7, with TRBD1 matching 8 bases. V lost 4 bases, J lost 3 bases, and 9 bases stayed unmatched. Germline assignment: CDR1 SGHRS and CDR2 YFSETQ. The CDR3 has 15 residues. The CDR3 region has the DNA TGCGCCAGCAGCCCGGGACAGGAAGAAAACTACGAGCAGTACTTC. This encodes CASSPGQEENYEQYF.

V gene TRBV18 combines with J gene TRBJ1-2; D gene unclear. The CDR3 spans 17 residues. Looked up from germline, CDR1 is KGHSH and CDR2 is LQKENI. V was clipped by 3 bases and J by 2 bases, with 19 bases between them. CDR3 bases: TGTGCCAGCTCACCCTTTGGCAGCGGAACTGGGAACTATGGCTACACCTTC. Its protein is CASSPFGSGTGNYGYTF.

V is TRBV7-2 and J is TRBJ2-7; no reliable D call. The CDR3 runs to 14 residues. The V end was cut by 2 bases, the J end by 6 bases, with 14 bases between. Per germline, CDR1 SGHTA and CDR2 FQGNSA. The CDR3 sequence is CASSLLLEQSEQYF. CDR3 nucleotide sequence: TGTGCCAGCAGCTTACTGTTGGAACAGAGCGAGCAGTACTTC.

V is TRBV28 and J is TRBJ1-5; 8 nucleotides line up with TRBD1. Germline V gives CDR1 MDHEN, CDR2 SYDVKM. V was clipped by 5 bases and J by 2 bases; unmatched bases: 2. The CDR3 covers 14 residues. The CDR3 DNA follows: TGTGCCAGCAGTCCGGACAGGGGCAATCAGCCCCAGCATTTT. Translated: CASSPDRGNQPQHF.

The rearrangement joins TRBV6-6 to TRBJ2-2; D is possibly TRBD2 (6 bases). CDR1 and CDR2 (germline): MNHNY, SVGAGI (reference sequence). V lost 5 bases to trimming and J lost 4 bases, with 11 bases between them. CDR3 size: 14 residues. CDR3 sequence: CASSLTSFTGELFF. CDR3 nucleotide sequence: TGTGCCAGCAGTCTCACTAGCTTCACCGGGGAGCTGTTTTTT.

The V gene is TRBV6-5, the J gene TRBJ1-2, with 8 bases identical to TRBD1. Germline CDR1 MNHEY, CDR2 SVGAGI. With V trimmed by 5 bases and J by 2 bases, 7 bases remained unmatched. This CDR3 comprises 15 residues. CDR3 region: CASSPRTGQNYGYTF. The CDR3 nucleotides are TGTGCCAGCAGTCCCCGGACAGGGCAAAACTATGGCTACACCTTC.